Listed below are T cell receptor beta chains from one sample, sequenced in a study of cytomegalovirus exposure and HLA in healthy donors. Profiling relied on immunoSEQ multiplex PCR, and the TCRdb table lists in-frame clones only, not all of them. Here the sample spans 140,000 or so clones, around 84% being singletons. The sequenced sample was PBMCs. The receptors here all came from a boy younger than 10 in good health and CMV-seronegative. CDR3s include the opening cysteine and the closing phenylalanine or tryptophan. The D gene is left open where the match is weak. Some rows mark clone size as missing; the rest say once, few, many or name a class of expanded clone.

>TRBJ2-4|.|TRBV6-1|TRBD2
CASSRRREFDIQYF
TGTGCCAGCAGTCGACGGCGGGAGTTTGACATTCAGTACTTC
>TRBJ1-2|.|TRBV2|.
CASSVDSFYGYTF
TGTGCCAGCAGCGTGGACAGCTTCTATGGCTACACCTTC
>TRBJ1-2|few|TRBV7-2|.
CASSLNPAMSGYTF
TGTGCCAGCAGCTTAAACCCCGCTATGTCCGGCTACACCTTC
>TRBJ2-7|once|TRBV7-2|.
CASSDQSRGAYEQYF
TGTGCCAGCAGCGACCAAAGCAGGGGGGCCTACGAGCAGTACTTC
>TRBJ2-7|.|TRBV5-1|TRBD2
CASSLAVVAGGEQYF
TGCGCCAGCAGCTTGGCCGTGGTAGCGGGGGGCGAGCAGTACTTC
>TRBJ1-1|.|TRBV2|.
CASSVEGNTEAFF
TGTGCCAGCAGTGTGGAGGGAAACACTGAAGCTTTCTTT
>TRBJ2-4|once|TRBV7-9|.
CASSYNYRGLEENIQYF
TGTGCCAGCAGCTATAACTACAGGGGACTTGAAGAAAACATTCAGTACTTC
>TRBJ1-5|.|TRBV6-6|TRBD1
CASTDRGLNNQPQHF
TGTGCCAGCACCGACAGGGGGCTTAACAATCAGCCCCAGCATTTT
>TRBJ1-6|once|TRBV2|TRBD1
CASRDRANSPLHF
TGTGCCAGCCGGGACAGGGCAAATTCACCCCTCCACTTT
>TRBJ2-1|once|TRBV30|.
CAWSVSGEQFF
TGTGCCTGGAGTGTATCTGGCGAGCAGTTCTTC
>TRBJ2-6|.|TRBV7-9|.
CASSTRSVTPSGANVLTF
TGTGCCAGCAGCACCCGATCGGTGACTCCCTCTGGGGCCAACGTCCTGACTTTC
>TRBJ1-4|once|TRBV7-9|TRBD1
CSSSLGQGPTEKLFF
TGTTCCAGCAGCTTAGGACAGGGGCCGACTGAAAAACTGTTTTTT
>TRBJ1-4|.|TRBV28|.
CASEGTNEKLFF
TGTGCCAGCGAGGGCACGAATGAAAAACTGTTTTTT
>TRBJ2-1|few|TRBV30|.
CAWSNSGTYNEQFF
TGTGCCTGGAGTAATAGCGGAACCTACAATGAGCAGTTCTTC
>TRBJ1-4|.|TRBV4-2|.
CASSQDWRSNEKLFF
TGTGCCAGCAGCCAAGATTGGCGGTCAAATGAAAAACTGTTTTTT
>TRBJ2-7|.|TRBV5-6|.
CASSLVGGQYYEQYF
TGTGCCAGCAGCTTGGTTGGAGGACAGTACTACGAGCAGTACTTC
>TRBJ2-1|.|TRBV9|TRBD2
CASSVELAGAGEQFF
TGTGCCAGCAGCGTAGAACTAGCGGGGGCGGGTGAGCAGTTCTTC
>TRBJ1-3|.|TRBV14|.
CASSQTGNTIYF
TGTGCCAGCAGCCAAACAGGGAACACCATATATTTT
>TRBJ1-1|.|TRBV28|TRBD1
CASYRGMNTEAFF
TGTGCCAGTTACAGGGGGATGAACACTGAAGCTTTCTTT
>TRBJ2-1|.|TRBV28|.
CASSLPQRSQFF
TGTGCCAGCAGTTTACCACAGCGGAGCCAGTTCTTC
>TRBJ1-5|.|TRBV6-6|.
CASSPSRGAPQPQHF
TGTGCCAGCAGTCCCTCACGCGGGGCACCCCAGCCCCAGCATTTT
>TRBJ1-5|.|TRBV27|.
CASSPRDRNQPQHF
TGTGCCAGCAGTCCCCGGGATCGCAATCAGCCCCAGCATTTT
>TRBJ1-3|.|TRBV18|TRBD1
CASSPPGQGISGNTIYF
TGTGCCAGCTCACCCCCGGGACAGGGTATCTCTGGAAACACCATATATTTT
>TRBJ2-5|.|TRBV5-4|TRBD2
CATSGGARGVKTQYF
TGTGCCACCAGCGGGGGGGCGAGGGGGGTGAAGACCCAGTACTTC
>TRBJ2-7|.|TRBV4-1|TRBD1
CASSQRDRGTYEQYF
TGCGCCAGCAGCCAGAGGGACAGGGGGACCTACGAGCAGTACTTC
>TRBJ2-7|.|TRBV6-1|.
CASRFGLTDYEQYF
TGTGCCAGCAGATTTGGACTGACCGACTACGAGCAGTACTTC
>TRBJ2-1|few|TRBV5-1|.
CASRAGSNEQFF
TGCGCCAGCAGGGCCGGGAGCAATGAGCAGTTCTTC
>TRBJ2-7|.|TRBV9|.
CASSAGGTTAYEQYF
TGTGCCAGCAGCGCCGGGGGGACAACCGCCTACGAGCAGTACTTC
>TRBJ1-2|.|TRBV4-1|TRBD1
CASSQPTGVYGYTF
TGCGCCAGCAGCCAACCGACAGGGGTCTATGGCTACACCTTC
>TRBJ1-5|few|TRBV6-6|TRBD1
CASSTSGGFSNQPQHF
TGTGCCAGCAGTACTTCAGGGGGCTTTAGCAATCAGCCCCAGCATTTT
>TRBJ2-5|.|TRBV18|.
CASSPGRQETQYF
TGTGCCAGCTCACCAGGGAGGCAAGAGACCCAGTACTTC
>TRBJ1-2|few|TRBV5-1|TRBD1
CASSLGQGIYGYTF
TGCGCCAGCAGCTTGGGACAGGGAATCTACGGCTACACCTTC
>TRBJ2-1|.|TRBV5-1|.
CASSLFSGNSGNYNEQFF
TGCGCCAGCAGCTTGTTTTCCGGAAATAGCGGAAATTACAATGAGCAGTTCTTC
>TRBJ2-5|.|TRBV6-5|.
CASSYSASQETQYF
TGTGCCAGCAGTTACTCGGCTAGTCAGGAGACCCAGTACTTC
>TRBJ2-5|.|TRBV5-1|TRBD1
CASSLIQGAQETQYF
TGCGCCAGCAGCTTGATCCAGGGGGCCCAAGAGACCCAGTACTTC
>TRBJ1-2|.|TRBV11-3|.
CASSLGPYGYTF
TGTGCCAGCAGCCTAGGTCCATATGGCTACACCTTC
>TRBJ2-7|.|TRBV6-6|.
CASSYSGRDYEQYF
TGTGCCAGCAGTTACTCCGGCAGGGACTACGAGCAGTACTTC
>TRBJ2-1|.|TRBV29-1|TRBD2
CSVDGTSGRVPIEQFF
TGCAGCGTTGATGGGACTAGCGGGAGAGTCCCAATTGAGCAGTTCTTC
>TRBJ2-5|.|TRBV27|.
CASSNRGGRRETQYF
TGTGCCAGCAGTAACAGGGGGGGGCGCAGAGAGACCCAGTACTTC
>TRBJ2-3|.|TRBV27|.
CASSSRGAWGTDTQYF
TGTGCCAGCAGTTCACGGGGGGCCTGGGGCACAGATACGCAGTATTTT
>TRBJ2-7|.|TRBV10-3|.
CAISESRSLSGDPTYEQYF
TGTGCCATCAGTGAGTCCCGGAGTCTATCCGGGGATCCGACCTACGAGCAGTACTTC
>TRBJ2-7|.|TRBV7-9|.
CASGTQGGSSYEQYF
TGTGCCAGCGGCACTCAGGGGGGATCTTCCTACGAGCAGTACTTC